The 5 T cell receptor beta chains in this list originate from one sample, sequenced in a study of blood T cells in healthy people across ages. The authors ran a second PCR of 7 to 11 cycles using a sample-barcoded 5' primer and a J-beta primer mix. TCRdb reprocessed the 5' RACE reads via MiXCR and lists one record per CDR3 protein. The top ten clones hold roughly 10% of a sample with roughly 1,500,000 distinct CDR3 sequences, roughly 32% of them seen once. Input material: blood. The receptors were sampled from a woman in her twenties or thirties in good health.

There are a few counts of this clonotype. This chain connects TRBV20-1 to TRBJ1-1; no clear D. CDR3 length: 13 residues. Germline CDR1 DFQATT, CDR2 SNEGSKA (reference sequence). The V and J ends lost 3 bases and 0 bases respectively, with 8 bases between them. CDR3 amino acids: CSASRGLNTEAFF. In DNA form, the CDR3 reads TGCAGTGCTAGCCGCGGGCTGAACACTGAAGCTTTCTTT.

This clonotype appeared a few times. The genes are TRBV9 and TRBJ2-3; D unclear. The CDR3 is made up of 15 amino acids. V was shortened by 6 bases and J by 1 base, with 15 bases between the two germline ends. Germline V gene lookup returns CDR1 SGDLS and CDR2 YYNGEE. For the CDR3, the DNA is TGTGCCAGCAATATACCCGGAGCTGGCACAGATACGCAGTATTTT. Translating gives CASNIPGAGTDTQYF.

The table lists this clonotype with many counts. This chain uses TRBV28 with TRBJ2-7, with a weak D call TRBD2 (5 bases). Germline V gene sequence: CDR1 MDHEN, CDR2 SYDVKM. The CDR3 is 12 residues long. The V end lost 4 bases, the J end lost 5 bases, and 9 bases lay between the germline ends. The CDR3: CASSSSGNEQYF. The CDR3 coding sequence is TGTGCCAGCAGTTCATCCGGGAACGAGCAGTACTTC.

On this clonotype itself: At one boundary the junction diverges from the germline segment, which might be a read error. The chain employs TRBV7-2 and TRBJ1-4; D is uncertain. The CDR3 sequence is 15 residues long. From germline, CDR1 is SGHTA and CDR2 FQGNSA. CDR3 DNA sequence: TGTGCCAGCAGTTCCCCGGGAAGGAGTAATGAAAAACGGTTTTTT. As protein: CASSSPGRSNEKRFF.

V is TRBV20-1 and J is TRBJ2-1, with D possibly matching TRBD2 (6 bases). Germline V gene data show CDR1 as DFQATT and CDR2 as SNEGSKA (reference sequence). With 3 bases removed from V and 4 bases from J, the gap between germline ends came to 13 bases. This CDR3 has 14 residues. The chain's CDR3 is CSARAGSNYNEQFF. The CDR3 DNA reads as TGCAGTGCTAGGGCCGGGAGTAATTACAATGAGCAGTTCTTC.